The next 28 T cell receptor beta chains were all read from a single sample in a study of blood T cell repertoires in COVID-19. Data came from immunoSEQ multiplex PCR; TCRdb stores just in-frame clones and leaves some out. The sample consists of a few hundred thousand clones, 70% to 90% of them appearing once. The sample was peripheral blood. The receptors originated from a human donor with COVID-19, enrolled during active disease. The donor label of this sample is uncertain.

The rearrangement joins TRBV12-3 or TRBV12-4 to TRBJ2-7; possibly TRBD1 for D (6 bases). With 2 bases removed from V and 6 bases from J, the gap between germline ends came to 11 bases. The CDR3 is made up of 13 amino acids. CDR3 sequence: CASSLTGPGEQYF. CDR3 in DNA: TGTGCCAGCAGTTTAACAGGGCCCGGCGAGCAGTACTTC.

This chain uses TRBV30 with TRBJ2-1; no clear D. This CDR3 comprises 13 residues. V lost 8 bases, J lost 5 bases, and 16 bases lay in between. Germline V gene data show CDR1 as GTSNPN and CDR2 as SVGIG (reference sequence). In DNA form, the CDR3 reads TGTGCCCGAAAAAGGCTAGTCGACAATGAGCAGTTCTTC. It yields the protein CARKRLVDNEQFF.

The chain couples TRBV5-6 to TRBJ2-7; a weak D match, TRBD1 (5 bases). The CDR3 has 15 residues. Germline V gene lookup returns CDR1 SGHDT and CDR2 YYEEEE. V gave up 4 bases and J gave up 4 bases, with 18 bases separating them. The chain's CDR3 is CASSLLTGTLYEQYF. The DNA of the CDR3 is TGTGCCAGCAGCCTTCTAACAGGTACGCTATACGAGCAGTACTTC.

J is TRBJ2-2 and V is TRBV24-1, with TRBD1 as a possible D gene (6 bases). The CDR3 covers 16 residues. Per the germline V gene, CDR1 is KGHDR and CDR2 is SFDVKD. V was trimmed by 4 bases and J by 0 bases, leaving 11 bases between them. The CDR3 here is CATSEPQGPNTGELFF. Written as DNA, the CDR3 is TGTGCCACCAGTGAGCCACAGGGTCCGAACACCGGGGAGCTGTTTTTT.

This clone was seen a few times. The chain recombines TRBV28 with TRBJ1-5; perhaps TRBD1 as D (6 bases). The V end lost 6 bases, the J end lost 6 bases, and 15 bases lay between the germline ends. CDR3 length: 14 amino acids. Germline V lookup: CDR1 MDHEN, CDR2 SYDVKM. CDR3 amino acids: CASSQPGETQPQHF. The CDR3 nucleotides are TGTGCCAGCAGCCAACCAGGGGAAACTCAGCCCCAGCATTTT. Full variable domain (remainder filled in from reference TRBV28 and TRBJ1-5): DVKVTQSSRYLVKRTGEKVFLECVQDMDHENMFWYRQDPGLGLRLIYFSYDVKMKEKGDIPEGYSVSREKKERFSLILESASTNQTSMYLCASSQPGETQPQHFGDGTRLSIL.

This clone was picked up one time. The chain has TRBV5-1 and TRBJ2-3; D is uncertain. This CDR3 spans 14 amino acids. V shed 0 bases and J shed 3 bases, with 8 bases lying between them. From germline, CDR1 is SGHRS and CDR2 YFSETQ. CDR3 nucleotides: TGCGCCAGCAGCTTGGGACTCGGGACAGATACGCAGTATTTT. Translating gives CASSLGLGTDTQYF.

The chain links TRBV30 to TRBJ1-2, with 8 bases identical to TRBD1. V lost 4 bases and J lost 4; bases outside the gene matches: 11. The CDR3 is 15 residues long. Germline V gene data show CDR1 as GTSNPN and CDR2 as SVGIG (reference sequence). The CDR3: CAWNHGQGEGYGYTF. CDR3 nucleotide sequence: TGTGCCTGGAATCATGGACAGGGCGAAGGCTATGGCTACACCTTC.

V is TRBV28 and J is TRBJ1-6; 7 bases agree with TRBD1. Per germline, CDR1 MDHEN and CDR2 SYDVKM. There are 16 residues in the CDR3. V was clipped by 1 base and J by 3 bases; unmatched bases: 3. The CDR3 sequence is CASSLLGQSYNSPLHF. The CDR3 DNA sequence: TGTGCCAGCAGTTTATTGGGACAGAGCTATAATTCACCCCTCCACTTT. Complete variable domain (other parts from reference TRBV28 and TRBJ1-6): DVKVTQSSRYLVKRTGEKVFLECVQDMDHENMFWYRQDPGLGLRLIYFSYDVKMKEKGDIPEGYSVSREKKERFSLILESASTNQTSMYLCASSLLGQSYNSPLHFGNGTRLTVT.

CDR3: CASSLGTSAPDTQYF. CDR3 coding DNA: TGTGCCAGCAGCTTAGGGACTAGCGCTCCAGATACGCAGTATTTT. The V gene is TRBV11-2, the J gene TRBJ2-3; 9 bases align to TRBD2. The CDR3 is made up of 15 amino acids. V lost 1 base and J lost 4; bases outside the gene matches: 3. The germline V gene encodes CDR1 SGHAT and CDR2 FQNNGV.

The chain employs TRBV6-5 and TRBJ1-5, with TRBD1 identical over 8 bases. Trimming cost V 5 bases and J 1 base; bases outside gene matches: 4. Looked up from germline, CDR1 is MNHEY and CDR2 is SVGAGI. The CDR3 has 15 residues. The CDR3 coding sequence is TGTGCCAGCAGTCGGACAGGGCCAAGCAATCAGCCCCAGCATTTT. It translates to CASSRTGPSNQPQHF.

This sequence joins TRBV2 and TRBJ1-1; TRBD1 aligns across 7 bases. The CDR3 loop spans 14 amino acids. V trimming: 6 bases; J trimming: 1 base; junction bases outside the gene matches: 5. The germline V gene has CDR1 SNHLY and CDR2 FYNNEI. The CDR3 region is CASRGDSSNTEAFF. In DNA, the CDR3 is TGTGCCAGCAGGGGGGACAGCTCGAACACTGAAGCTTTCTTT.

The chain has TRBV28 and TRBJ2-3, with 10 bases aligning to TRBD2. The CDR3 totals 16 residues. In germline, CDR1 is MDHEN, CDR2 SYDVKM. V trimming: 2 bases; J trimming: 11 bases; junction bases outside the gene matches: 13. The CDR3 DNA is TGTGCCAGCAGTTTAGTCCCTAGGAGCGGGAGGGCAGGGCAGTATTTT. Amino acids: CASSLVPRSGRAGQYF.

The chain joins TRBV28 to TRBJ1-4; D remains ambiguous. Germline lookup yields CDR1 MDHEN and CDR2 SYDVKM. The V end was cut by 7 bases, the J end by 5 bases, with 11 bases between. CDR3 size: 13 residues. CDR3 DNA sequence: TGTGCCAGCATGGAGAGGGTAAATGAAAAACTGTTTTTT. Translating it yields CASMERVNEKLFF.

The chain uses TRBV7-6 and TRBJ2-7; 10 nucleotides line up with TRBD1. CDR3 size: 16 residues. The germline gives CDR1 SGHVS, CDR2 FNYEAQ. The trim removed 4 bases at V and 2 bases at J, leaving 8 bases unmatched. The CDR3, as DNA: TGTGCCAGCAGCTCGGACCGGACAGGGGGTCCCTACGAGCAGTACTTC. Its protein product is CASSSDRTGGPYEQYF.

The rearrangement joins TRBV19 to TRBJ2-2; tentative D call: TRBD2 (6 bases). Per germline, CDR1 LNHDA and CDR2 SQIVND (reference sequence). The V end lost 6 bases, the J end lost 4 bases, and 21 bases lay between the germline ends. The CDR3 length is 17 residues. The CDR3 reads CASSRGRESFFTGELFF. The DNA for the CDR3 is TGTGCCAGTAGCCGGGGCCGGGAGTCCTTCTTCACCGGGGAGCTGTTTTTT.

V gene TRBV15 combines with J gene TRBJ2-4; possible D gene TRBD1, 5 bases. There are 17 residues in the CDR3. The germline gives CDR1 LNHNV, CDR2 YYDKDF (reference sequence). V was pared by 4 bases and J by 1 base, with 17 bases between. The CDR3 bases are TGTGCCACCAGCAAAGCCGATCCAGGGTTTGCCAAAAACATTCAGTACTTC. This encodes CATSKADPGFAKNIQYF.

The rearrangement links TRBV20-1 to TRBJ2-1, with 8 bases matching TRBD2. Trimming took 3 bases from V and 0 from J; bases not matched to a gene: 7. Germline loops: CDR1 DFQATT, CDR2 SNEGSKA (reference sequence). The CDR3 loop spans 16 amino acids. CDR3 nucleotides: TGCAGTGCTAGTCGGGCGGCGGGAGGCTCCTACAATGAGCAGTTCTTC. This gives the protein CSASRAAGGSYNEQFF.

This chain links TRBV7-2 with TRBJ2-1; the match to TRBD2 covers 7 bases. The CDR3 spans 16 residues. Germline values: CDR1 SGHTA, CDR2 FQGNSA. V lost 1 base, J lost 5 bases, and 8 bases stayed unmatched. CDR3 nucleotides: TGTGCCAGCAGCTTAGTGGCGGGAGAGGTCGACAATGAGCAGTTCTTC. Translated, it gives CASSLVAGEVDNEQFF.

V is TRBV2 and J is TRBJ2-1, with TRBD2 matching 10 bases. The CDR3 is 16 residues long. Germline lookup yields CDR1 SNHLY and CDR2 FYNNEI. Losses at the gene ends were 7 bases for V and 0 bases for J; bases not matched to a gene: 6. CDR3 loop: CASKGVAGGSYNEQFF. In DNA form, the CDR3 reads TGTGCCAGCAAGGGCGTAGCGGGAGGCTCCTACAATGAGCAGTTCTTC.

The V gene is TRBV3-1 (or the pseudogene TRBV3-2), the J gene TRBJ1-2; possible D gene TRBD1, 5 bases. The CDR3 sequence is 16 residues long. Germline-derived CDR1 and CDR2 are LGHDT and YNNKEL (reference sequence). V lost 2 bases and J lost 2, with 15 bases in between. The CDR3 is CASSQPAGRGNYGYTF. The CDR3 DNA follows: TGTGCCAGCAGCCAACCCGCAGGGCGGGGAAACTATGGCTACACCTTC.

The rearrangement uses TRBV5-1 and TRBJ2-4, with 10 bases lining up with TRBD2. Germline V gene lookup returns CDR1 SGHRS and CDR2 YFSETQ. CDR3 length equals 16 residues. J gave up 6 bases and V 0 bases, and 6 bases lay outside the gene matches. The CDR3 DNA is TGCGCCAGCAGCTTGGCCACTAGCGGGATCCCAAACATTCAGTACTTC. The encoded protein is CASSLATSGIPNIQYF.

Turning to this clone: At the DNA level, this CDR3 is encoded by other sequences in the same sample as well. The rearrangement links TRBV27 to TRBJ2-1, with 7 bases identical to TRBD2. Germline V gives CDR1 MNHEY, CDR2 SMNVEV (reference sequence). Trimming at V came to 6 bases and at J to 0 bases, leaving 5 bases not matched to a gene. The length of the CDR3 is 15 residues. The CDR3 protein is CASRFGGSSYNEQFF. The CDR3 region has the DNA TGTGCCAGCAGGTTTGGCGGGAGCTCCTACAATGAGCAGTTCTTC.

J is TRBJ1-4 and V is TRBV20-1; tentative D call: TRBD1 (5 bases). Germline values: CDR1 DFQATT, CDR2 SNEGSKA (reference sequence). Trimming cost V 6 bases and J 8 bases, with 7 bases left between them. The CDR3 is 10 amino acids. The CDR3 loop reads CSAGQEKLFF. Here the CDR3 DNA reads TGCAGTGCCGGACAAGAAAAACTGTTTTTT.

J is TRBJ1-1 and V is TRBV6-1; D remains ambiguous. The CDR3 consists of 14 residues. V gave up 1 base and J gave up 4 bases, with 10 bases separating them. CDR1 and CDR2 (germline): MNHNS, SASEGT. The CDR3 DNA reads TGTGCCAGCAGTGAAGGCCTGGGGAGCACTGAAGCTTTCTTT. Residues: CASSEGLGSTEAFF.

The chain combines TRBV4-1 with TRBJ2-5; 8 bases map to TRBD2. Trimming took 0 bases from V and 1 from J; bases not matched to a gene: 7. The CDR3 is made up of 17 amino acids. Germline assignment: CDR1 MGHRA and CDR2 YSYEKL. CDR3 in amino acids: CASSQDRTSGPQETQYF. The CDR3 DNA reads TGCGCCAGCAGCCAAGATCGTACTAGCGGCCCCCAAGAGACCCAGTACTTC.

Points on this clone: In the same sample, other DNA sequences code for this CDR3. The chain links TRBV7-2 to TRBJ2-3, with D maybe TRBD2 (7 bases). Germline-derived CDR1 and CDR2 are SGHTA and FQGNSA. The CDR3 sequence is 16 residues long. Trimming stripped 0 bases from V and 0 bases from J, with 10 bases between. In DNA form, the CDR3 reads TGTGCCAGCAGCTTAGCTAGGGGGGGAAGCACAGATACGCAGTATTTT. Translation gives CASSLARGGSTDTQYF.

J is TRBJ1-6 and V is TRBV18; 8 bases map to TRBD1. The V segment lost 3 bases and the J segment 9 bases; nucleotides outside the gene matches: 4. Looked up from germline, CDR1 is KGHSH and CDR2 is LQKENI. The CDR3 has 14 amino acids. CDR3 residues: CASSPDREASPLHF. For the CDR3, the DNA is TGTGCCAGCTCACCGGACAGGGAAGCTTCACCCCTCCACTTT.

This clone appeared a few times. The genes are TRBV12-3 or TRBV12-4 and TRBJ1-6; D unclear. Trimming took off 3 bases at V and 8 bases at J, with 8 bases between the two ends. The CDR3 has 13 residues. CDR3: CASSFNGDSPLHF. CDR3 coding DNA: TGTGCCAGCAGTTTTAACGGGGATTCACCCCTCCACTTT.